The next 13 T cell receptor beta chains were all read from a single sample in a study of blood T cells in healthy people across ages. A second PCR of 7 to 11 cycles used a sample-barcoded 5' primer and a J-beta primer mix. One entry per CDR3 protein results from TCRdb running MiXCR on the 5' RACE reads. Of approximately 850,000 distinct CDR3 sequences listed, 55% to 75% are singletons. Material: blood. These receptors originate from a man aged 25 to 45 in good health.

This clonotype came up a few times. The CDR3 DNA is TGCAGTGCTAGAGGGACGGTGAACACTGAAGCTTTCTTT. Protein product: CSARGTVNTEAFF. V gene TRBV20-1 combines with J gene TRBJ1-1; D is unresolved. Germline V lookup: CDR1 DFQATT, CDR2 SNEGSKA (reference sequence). CDR3 size: 13 residues. The V gene lost 1 base and the J gene lost 0 bases, with 6 bases spanning the gap.

There are a few counts of this clonotype. The chain joins TRBV7-2 to TRBJ2-5; TRBD2 matches 9 bases. Germline V lookup: CDR1 SGHTA, CDR2 FQGNSA. V was pared by 2 bases and J by 4 bases, with 8 bases of the junction left unmatched. This CDR3 contains 16 residues. In nucleotides, the CDR3 is TGTGCCAGCAGCTTAATAAGCGGGAGGAAAGGAGAGACCCAGTACTTC. This sequence encodes CASSLISGRKGETQYF.

The chain joins TRBV10-1 to TRBJ1-4; the D is unclear. CDR1 and CDR2 from the germline V gene are WNHNN and SYGVQD (reference sequence). The CDR3 consists of 15 residues. Trimming took 0 bases from V and 7 from J, leaving 12 bases between them. In DNA form, the CDR3 reads TGCGCCAGCAGTGAGTCCGGGAAGGGTGGTGAAAAACTGTTTTTT. Protein product: CASSESGKGGEKLFF.

This clonotype was recorded only once. The chain recombines TRBV5-1 with TRBJ2-7; D is perhaps TRBD1 (6 bases). There are 14 residues in the CDR3. Germline assignment: CDR1 SGHRS and CDR2 YFSETQ. The ends were cut back, 3 bases at V and 3 bases at J, with 13 bases in the middle. CDR3 coding DNA: TGCGCCAGCAGCTCCCGACGGGACAACTACGAGCAGTACTTC. Protein: CASSSRRDNYEQYF.

In this sample, this clonotype turned up a few times. This CDR3 reads CASSPGGTNTEAFF. The CDR3, as DNA: TGTGCCAGCTCACCAGGAGGGACAAACACTGAAGCTTTCTTT. The rearrangement uses TRBV18 and TRBJ1-1, with D tentatively TRBD1 (6 bases). This CDR3 region has 14 residues. The V gene lost 2 bases and the J gene lost 2 bases, with 9 bases spanning the gap. The V gene's germline CDR1 is KGHSH and CDR2 LQKENI.

The rearrangement links TRBV4-1 to TRBJ2-5, with D hard to call. The end of the DNA fits TRBJ2-7 better, so the J call may be wrong. Germline values: CDR1 MGHRA, CDR2 YSYEKL. CDR3 length equals 14 residues. CDR3 bases: TGCGCCAGCAGCCAAGACCTACTCCTCGACGAGCAGTACTTC. Residues: CASSQDLLLDEQYF.

This chain connects TRBV4-1 to TRBJ1-6; D not certain. The CDR3 runs 16 residues. Germline assignment: CDR1 MGHRA and CDR2 YSYEKL. V lost 0 bases to trimming and J lost 1 base, with 7 bases between them. CDR3 amino acids: CASSQDTISYNSPLHF. DNA for the CDR3: TGCGCCAGCAGCCAAGATACAATTTCCTATAATTCACCCCTCCACTTT.

This clonotype was detected a few times. This rearrangement joins TRBV13 to TRBJ2-5; 8 positions match TRBD1. CDR1 is PRHDT and CDR2 is FYEKMQ in the germline V gene (reference sequence). The CDR3 runs to 16 residues. V lost 0 bases, J lost 1 base, and 4 bases stayed unmatched. The CDR3 coding sequence is TGTGCCAGCAGCTTAGGAGGCCAGGGGGCCCAAGAGACCCAGTACTTC. Amino acids: CASSLGGQGAQETQYF.

The rearrangement joins TRBV3-1 to TRBJ1-2; D gene ambiguous. V lost 0 bases to trimming and J lost 8 bases, with 19 bases between them. The CDR3 is made up of 16 amino acids. Germline values: CDR1 LGHDT, CDR2 YNNKEL (reference sequence). CDR3 residues: CASSQEAVGKSTGYTF. The CDR3 nucleotides read TGTGCCAGCAGCCAAGAAGCTGTGGGTAAGAGTACAGGCTACACCTTC.

V is TRBV28 and J is TRBJ2-4; D gene uncertain. The germline V gene has CDR1 MDHEN and CDR2 SYDVKM. The CDR3 loop spans 11 amino acids. Trimming cost V 3 bases and J 8 bases, with 5 bases left between them. CDR3 in DNA: TGTGCCAGCAGTTTTCGAGACATTCAGTACTTC. It codes for CASSFRDIQYF.

This clonotype has more than one count but fewer than ten. Because the CDR3's place on the DNA is in doubt, the DNA is left out and the CDR3 is given as listed by TCRdb. The chain has TRBV20-1 and TRBJ2-5; the table calls TRBD1, which could not be checked here. CDR1 is DFQATT and CDR2 is SNEGSKA in the germline V gene (reference sequence). The CDR3 length is 14 residues, termini included. CDR3: CSARNSGQGQTQYF.

The gene calls are TRBV7-9 and TRBJ2-3, with TRBD2 matching over 7 bases. This CDR3 is built from 15 residues. After removal of 2 bases from V and 2 bases from J, the junction contained 4 bases not matched to a gene. Germline CDR1 SEHNR, CDR2 FQNEAQ (reference sequence). CDR3 DNA: TGTGCCAGCAGCTTACGCGGGGGTAACACAGATACGCAGTATTTT. Encoded protein: CASSLRGGNTDTQYF.

This chain uses TRBV7-9 with TRBJ1-1; D may be TRBD1 (6 bases). Trimming took 7 bases from V and 5 from J, leaving 14 bases between them. This CDR3 contains 13 residues. Germline-derived CDR1 and CDR2 are SEHNR and FQNEAQ (reference sequence). CDR3 loop: CASTPSGETEAFF. The DNA for the CDR3 is TGTGCCAGCACCCCCTCAGGGGAGACTGAAGCTTTCTTT.